This T cell receptor beta chain was identified during a study of cytomegalovirus exposure and HLA in healthy donors. Study details: The 120 validation repertoires and the roughly 670 first-cohort repertoires shared a platform, a later analysis reported.

Concerning this clone: The antigen remains undetermined.

Trimming removed 4 bases from V and 2 bases from J, with 16 bases in between. This CDR3 region has 16 residues. Germline-derived CDR1 and CDR2 are SGHDT and YYEEEE. TCRdb's table, derived via immunoSEQ multiplex PCR, lists solely in-frame clones and lacks some. This sample yields roughly 130,000 clones, of which around nine tenths are seen a single time; about 1.5% belongs to the top ten. General study results and limits: Listed as cytomegalovirus-associated were over 150 TCR beta chains.

This rearrangement joins TRBV5-6 to TRBJ2-1, with D possibly matching TRBD2 (6 bases). Sample: PBMCs. This clonotype was obtained from a man younger than 40 in good health and CMV-seronegative. The CDR3 DNA reads TGTGCCAGCAGCCGGAGGAGGGACTCAACCTACAATGAGCAGTTCTTC. Protein: CASSRRRDSTYNEQFF. The variable domain in full, completed from reference TRBV5-6 and TRBJ2-1, reads DAGVTQSPTHLIKTRGQQVTLRCSPKSGHDTVSWYQQALGQGPQFIFQYYEEEERQRGNFPDRFSGHQFPNYSSELNVNALLLGDSALYLCASSRRRDSTYNEQFFGPGTRLTVL.